The 22 T cell receptor beta chains presented below share a single source sample, sequenced in a study of control samples from healthy donors and cancer patients. The repertoire was sequenced with immunoSEQ multiplex PCR; TCRdb's copy has only in-frame clones and lacks some. The sample contains about 190,000 clones, around 93% of which appear only once. The sequenced sample was blood. These receptors originate from a man aged 30-40 years in good health.

V and J are TRBV7-9 and TRBJ1-5; D uncertain. The CDR3 has 12 residues. Germline V gene data show CDR1 as SEHNR and CDR2 as FQNEAQ (reference sequence). V lost 0 bases, J lost 7 bases, and 4 bases lay in between. Here the CDR3 reads CASSLAGQPQHF. The CDR3 coding sequence is TGTGCCAGCAGCTTAGCGGGCCAGCCCCAGCATTTT.

The chain has TRBV5-6 and TRBJ2-2, with 9 positions matching TRBD1. The CDR3 covers 17 residues. The germline V gene has CDR1 SGHDT and CDR2 YYEEEE. V shed 3 bases and J 2 bases; nucleotides not matched to a gene: 8. The CDR3 loop is CASSWTGARLNTGELFF. The CDR3 bases are TGTGCCAGCAGCTGGACAGGGGCGCGCCTCAACACCGGGGAGCTGTTTTTT.

This chain links TRBV19 with TRBJ1-5; tentative D call: TRBD1 (5 bases). V lost 5 bases to trimming and J lost 5 bases, with 16 bases between them. The germline CDR1 and CDR2 sequences are LNHDA and SQIVND (reference sequence). The CDR3 runs 15 residues. The CDR3 sequence is CASSLGGVFDQPQHF. The CDR3, as DNA: TGTGCCAGTAGTCTGGGGGGGGTATTTGATCAGCCCCAGCATTTT.

The chain employs TRBV6-5 and TRBJ2-3; maybe TRBD2 (5 bases). The germline V gene encodes CDR1 MNHEY and CDR2 SVGAGI. Trimming left V 7 bases short and J 5 bases short, with 10 bases between. The CDR3 runs 12 residues. The CDR3 nucleotides read TGTGCCAGCAAAAATACTAGAGATACGCAGTATTTT. It translates to CASKNTRDTQYF.

The chain carries TRBV4-1 and TRBJ2-4, with D hard to call. From germline, CDR1 is MGHRA and CDR2 YSYEKL. CDR3 length: 12 amino acids. V was pared by 0 bases and J by 8 bases, with 5 bases between. This CDR3 reads CASSQDRDIQYF. CDR3 bases: TGCGCCAGCAGCCAAGATAGAGACATTCAGTACTTC.

This clone has a handful of counts. The chain carries TRBV5-4 and TRBJ2-7; D is ambiguous. V was pared by 1 base and J by 4 bases, with 6 bases between. Per germline, CDR1 SGHNT and CDR2 YYREEE (reference sequence). This CDR3 is built from 12 residues. CDR3 amino acids: CASSLMSYEQYF. Here the CDR3 DNA reads TGTGCCAGCAGCTTGATGTCGTACGAGCAGTACTTC.

The V gene is TRBV19, the J gene TRBJ1-4, with 7 nucleotides matching TRBD1. CDR3 length: 20 amino acids. V dropped 2 bases and J dropped 0; count of bases not matched to a gene: 15. Germline values: CDR1 LNHDA, CDR2 SQIVND (reference sequence). The CDR3 sequence: CASSIKGWGQNLATNEKLFF. CDR3 DNA: TGTGCCAGTAGTATAAAAGGCTGGGGACAGAACCTGGCAACTAATGAAAAACTGTTTTTT. Drawing the rest from reference TRBV19 and TRBJ1-4, the complete variable domain is DGGITQSPKYLFRKEGQNVTLSCEQNLNHDAMYWYRQDPGQGLRLIYYSQIVNDFQKGDIAEGYSVSREKKESFPLTVTSAQKNPTAFYLCASSIKGWGQNLATNEKLFFGSGTQLSVL.

The rearrangement uses TRBV7-2 and TRBJ1-2; 7 bases map to TRBD1. CDR3 size: 13 residues. Germline CDR1 reads SGHTA; CDR2 reads FQGNSA. The trim removed 5 bases at V and 6 bases at J, leaving 6 bases unmatched. The CDR3 nucleotides are TGTGCCAGCAGCCTCCGGGACAGAGATGGCTACACCTTC. Residues: CASSLRDRDGYTF.

This chain links TRBV9 with TRBJ2-3; 12 positions match TRBD2. The CDR3 length is 17 residues. The germline V gene encodes CDR1 SGDLS and CDR2 YYNGEE. Trimming removed 0 bases from V and 5 bases from J; junction bases left unmatched: 7. CDR3 region: CASSVGASGGALDTQYF. Here the CDR3 DNA reads TGTGCCAGCAGCGTAGGGGCTAGCGGGGGGGCCCTAGATACGCAGTATTTT.

The chain employs TRBV9 and TRBJ2-2; 8 nucleotides agree with TRBD1. The junction had 3 bases not matched to a gene; V was cut back by 2 bases and J by 3 bases. From germline, CDR1 is SGDLS and CDR2 YYNGEE. This CDR3 spans 15 amino acids. CDR3 in DNA: TGTGCCAGCAGCGTTCAGGGACAGGACACCGGGGAGCTGTTTTTT. Translated: CASSVQGQDTGELFF.

The rearrangement links TRBV5-1 to TRBJ1-4; 7 bases are shared with TRBD1. The V gene end was trimmed by 10 bases and the J gene end by 0 bases; junction bases not matched to a gene: 3. The CDR3 is made up of 13 amino acids. Germline CDR1 is SGHRS and CDR2 is YFSETQ. CDR3 in amino acids: CAGTGATNEKLFF. The CDR3 DNA follows: TGCGCCGGCACAGGGGCAACTAATGAAAAACTGTTTTTT.

The genes are TRBV3-1 (or the pseudogene TRBV3-2) and TRBJ2-2, with 10 bases lining up with TRBD2. CDR1 and CDR2 from the germline V gene are LGHDT and YNNKEL (reference sequence). The J segment lost 4 bases and the V segment lost 8 bases, leaving 7 bases of the junction unmatched. The CDR3 runs 15 residues. The CDR3 DNA reads as TGTGCCAGCGAGCGGGGGGGCCGTGGCACCGGGGAGCTGTTTTTT. Translating gives CASERGGRGTGELFF.

This CDR3 is CASSQDWGQGREKLFF. The CDR3 nucleotides read TGTGCCAGCAGCCAAGATTGGGGACAGGGACGAGAAAAACTGTTTTTT. V usage is TRBV3-1 (or the pseudogene TRBV3-2) and J usage is TRBJ1-4; 9 nucleotides match TRBD1. In germline, CDR1 is LGHDT, CDR2 YNNKEL (reference sequence). The CDR3 extends over 16 amino acids. V gave up 0 bases and J gave up 8 bases; unmatched junction bases: 7.

The V and J genes are TRBV5-1 and TRBJ1-1; no reliable D call. From germline, CDR1 is SGHRS and CDR2 YFSETQ. The CDR3 is 12 residues long. With 0 bases removed from V and 6 bases from J, the gap between germline ends came to 6 bases. The chain's CDR3 is CASSLGAAEAFF. CDR3 nucleotides: TGCGCCAGCAGCTTGGGGGCCGCTGAAGCTTTCTTT.

The chain employs TRBV20-1 and TRBJ2-7; D unresolved. Germline loops: CDR1 DFQATT, CDR2 SNEGSKA (reference sequence). The germline V and J ends were trimmed by 3 bases and 4 bases, with 13 bases remaining between them. This CDR3 spans 13 amino acids. The CDR3 DNA follows: TGCAGTGCTAGTAGGCCCTCCTCATACGAGCAGTACTTC. It is translated as CSASRPSSYEQYF.

V and J are TRBV6-2 or TRBV6-3 and TRBJ2-1; 9 positions match TRBD2. The CDR3 runs 16 residues. The ends lost 2 bases at V and 8 bases at J; junction bases unmatched: 10. Per the germline V gene, CDR1 is MNHEY and CDR2 is SVGEGT. Here the CDR3 DNA reads TGTGCCAGCAGTTACCCTGTGACTAGCGGTTTGTATGAGCAGTTCTTC. Protein product: CASSYPVTSGLYEQFF.

The rearrangement uses TRBV9 and TRBJ2-3; a weak D match, TRBD1 (6 bases). The V and J ends lost 4 bases and 0 bases respectively, with 12 bases between them. Per germline, CDR1 SGDLS and CDR2 YYNGEE. CDR3 length: 15 residues. The CDR3 nucleotides read TGTGCCAGCAGCCTGAGGGGGAGTAGCACAGATACGCAGTATTTT. Encoded protein: CASSLRGSSTDTQYF.

This clone appeared a single time. This chain links TRBV21-1 with TRBJ2-2; the table's D call of TRBD1 was not tested on the DNA. TRBV21-1 is a pseudogene segment. CDR3 length: 13 amino acids. The chain's CDR3 is CASPRQGSGELFF. The CDR3 DNA reads TGTGCCAGCCCCCGACAGGGTTCCGGGGAGCTGTTTTTT.

V is TRBV7-2 and J is TRBJ1-6, with a tentative D call TRBD1 (5 bases). V gave up 5 bases and J gave up 8 bases, with 25 bases separating them. The CDR3 extends over 18 amino acids. Germline CDR1 and CDR2: SGHTA and FQGNSA. CDR3 sequence (DNA): TGTGCCAGCAGCAACCCGAGTTTTGGGTGGGGGTTGGATTCACCCCTCCACTTT. This gives the protein CASSNPSFGWGLDSPLHF.

The rearrangement uses TRBV21-1 and TRBJ1-6. TRBV21-1 represents a pseudogene. The CDR3 has 12 residues. The CDR3 DNA follows: TGTGCCAGCAGCGGTGCCTCGTCACCCCTCCACTTT. Protein product: CASSGASSPLHF.

This clone has only one observation. The J gene is TRBJ2-3, the V gene TRBV12-3 or TRBV12-4; no definite D call. Trimming removed 7 bases from V and 1 base from J, with 9 bases in between. The length of the CDR3 is 13 residues. The CDR3 sequence: CASKSTGTDTQYF. The CDR3 region has the DNA TGTGCCAGCAAATCGACTGGCACAGATACGCAGTATTTT.

This chain uses TRBV5-1 with TRBJ2-1, with D possibly TRBD1 on 7 matching bases. V lost 2 bases and J 10 bases, leaving 13 bases between the germline ends. The CDR3 consists of 13 residues. Looked up from germline, CDR1 is SGHRS and CDR2 is YFSETQ. The chain's CDR3 is CASSFEGAGEQFF. CDR3 sequence (DNA): TGCGCCAGCAGCTTTGAGGGGGCGGGAGAGCAGTTCTTC.